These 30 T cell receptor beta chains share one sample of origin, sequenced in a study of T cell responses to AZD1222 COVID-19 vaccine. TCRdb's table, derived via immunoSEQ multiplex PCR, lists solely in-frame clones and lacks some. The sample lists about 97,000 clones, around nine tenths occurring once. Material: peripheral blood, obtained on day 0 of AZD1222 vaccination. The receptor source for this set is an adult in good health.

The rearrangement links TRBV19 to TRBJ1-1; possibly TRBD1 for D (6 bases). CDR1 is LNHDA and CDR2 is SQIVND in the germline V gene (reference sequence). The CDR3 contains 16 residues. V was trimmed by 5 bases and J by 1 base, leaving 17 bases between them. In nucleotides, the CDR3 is TGTGCCAGTAGTCCGCTTCCACAGGGAGGGAACACTGAAGCTTTCTTT. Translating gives CASSPLPQGGNTEAFF.

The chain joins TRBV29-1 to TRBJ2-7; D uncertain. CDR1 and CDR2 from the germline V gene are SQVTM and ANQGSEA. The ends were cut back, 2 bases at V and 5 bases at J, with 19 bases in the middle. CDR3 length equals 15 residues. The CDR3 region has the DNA TGCAGCGTTGAACCCCTGGGTAAGGGTTTAGACGAGCAGTACTTC. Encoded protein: CSVEPLGKGLDEQYF.

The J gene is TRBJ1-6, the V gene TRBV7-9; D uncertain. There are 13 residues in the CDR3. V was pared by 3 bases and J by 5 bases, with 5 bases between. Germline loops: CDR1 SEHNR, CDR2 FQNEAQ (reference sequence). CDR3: CASSFRHNSPLHF. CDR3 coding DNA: TGTGCCAGCAGCTTTCGGCATAATTCACCCCTCCACTTT.

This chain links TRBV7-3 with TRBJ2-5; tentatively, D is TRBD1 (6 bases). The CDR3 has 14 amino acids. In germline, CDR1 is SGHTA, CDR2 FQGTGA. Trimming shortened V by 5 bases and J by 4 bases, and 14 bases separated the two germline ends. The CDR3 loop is CASSATGLGETQYF. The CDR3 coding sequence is TGTGCCAGCAGCGCGACAGGTCTGGGAGAGACCCAGTACTTC.

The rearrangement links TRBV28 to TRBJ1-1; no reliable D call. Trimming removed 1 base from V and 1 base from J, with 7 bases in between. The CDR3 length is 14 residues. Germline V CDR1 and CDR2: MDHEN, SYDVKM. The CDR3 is CASSLLGRNTEAFF. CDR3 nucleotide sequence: TGTGCCAGCAGTTTATTGGGCAGGAACACTGAAGCTTTCTTT.

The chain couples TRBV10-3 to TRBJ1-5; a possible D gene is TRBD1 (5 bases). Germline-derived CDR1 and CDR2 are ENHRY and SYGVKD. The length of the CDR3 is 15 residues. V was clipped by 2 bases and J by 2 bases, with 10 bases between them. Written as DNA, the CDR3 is TGTGCCATCAGTGAGGGTGGGGGAGGCAATCAGCCCCAGCATTTT. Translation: CAISEGGGGNQPQHF.

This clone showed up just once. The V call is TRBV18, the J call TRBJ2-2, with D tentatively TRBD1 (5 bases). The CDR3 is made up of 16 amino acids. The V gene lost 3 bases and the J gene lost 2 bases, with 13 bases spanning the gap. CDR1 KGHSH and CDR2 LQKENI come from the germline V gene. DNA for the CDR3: TGTGCCAGCTCACCCTCCGGCAGGGCAAACACCGGGGAGCTGTTTTTT. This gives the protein CASSPSGRANTGELFF.

As DNA, the CDR3 is TGTGCCAGCAGCCAAACACCCCAAGAGACCCAGTACTTC. Its translation: CASSQTPQETQYF. The V gene is TRBV3-1 (or the pseudogene TRBV3-2), the J gene TRBJ2-5, with D hard to call. The CDR3 runs to 13 residues. Germline V gives CDR1 LGHDT, CDR2 YNNKEL (reference sequence). V gave up 2 bases and J gave up 1 base, with 5 bases separating them.

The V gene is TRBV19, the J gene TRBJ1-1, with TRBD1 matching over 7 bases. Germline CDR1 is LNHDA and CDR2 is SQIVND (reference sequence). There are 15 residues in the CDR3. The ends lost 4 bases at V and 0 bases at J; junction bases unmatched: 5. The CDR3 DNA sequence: TGTGCCAGTAGTAACCTACAGGGGTTGAACACTGAAGCTTTCTTT. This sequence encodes CASSNLQGLNTEAFF.

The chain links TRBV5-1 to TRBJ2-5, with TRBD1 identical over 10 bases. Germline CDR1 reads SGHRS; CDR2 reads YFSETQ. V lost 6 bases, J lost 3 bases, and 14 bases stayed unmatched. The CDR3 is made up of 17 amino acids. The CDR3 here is CASTRTGGPGQKETQYF. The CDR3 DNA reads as TGCGCCAGCACTCGGACAGGGGGTCCAGGACAGAAAGAGACCCAGTACTTC.

The CDR3 here is CASNTPRTGGGSYRQAFF. In nucleotides, the CDR3 is TGTGCCAGTAACACGCCCCGGACAGGGGGCGGAAGCTATCGGCAAGCTTTCTTT. V gene TRBV19 combines with J gene TRBJ1-1; TRBD1 matches at 11 bases. The germline V gene encodes CDR1 LNHDA and CDR2 SQIVND (reference sequence). With V trimmed by 7 bases and J by 9 bases, 22 bases remained unmatched. The length of the CDR3 is 18 residues.

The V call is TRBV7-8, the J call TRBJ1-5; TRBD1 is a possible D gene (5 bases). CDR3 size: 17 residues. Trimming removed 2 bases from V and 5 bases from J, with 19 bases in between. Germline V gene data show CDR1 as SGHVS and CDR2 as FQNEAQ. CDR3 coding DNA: TGTGCCAGCAGCTTATGGACACCTAGTACCCTTGATCAGCCCCAGCATTTT. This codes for CASSLWTPSTLDQPQHF.

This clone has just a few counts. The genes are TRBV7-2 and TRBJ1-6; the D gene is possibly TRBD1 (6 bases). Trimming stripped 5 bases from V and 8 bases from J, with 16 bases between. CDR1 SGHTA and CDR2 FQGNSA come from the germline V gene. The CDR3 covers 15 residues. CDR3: CASSLDRGGYSPLHF. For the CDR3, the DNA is TGTGCCAGCAGCCTCGACAGAGGGGGGTATTCACCCCTCCACTTT.

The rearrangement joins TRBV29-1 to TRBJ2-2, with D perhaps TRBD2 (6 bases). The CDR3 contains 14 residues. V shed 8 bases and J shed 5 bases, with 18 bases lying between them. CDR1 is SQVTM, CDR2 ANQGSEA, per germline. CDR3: CSSQAGSDTGELFF. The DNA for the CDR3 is TGCAGCTCACAAGCGGGTAGCGATACCGGGGAGCTGTTTTTT.

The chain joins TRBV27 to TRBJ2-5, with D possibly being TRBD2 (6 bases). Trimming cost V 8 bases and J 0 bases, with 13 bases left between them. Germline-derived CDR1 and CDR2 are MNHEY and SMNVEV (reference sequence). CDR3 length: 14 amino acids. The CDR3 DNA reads TGTGCCAGCCCCCCGGGGGTAAACCAAGAGACCCAGTACTTC. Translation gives CASPPGVNQETQYF.

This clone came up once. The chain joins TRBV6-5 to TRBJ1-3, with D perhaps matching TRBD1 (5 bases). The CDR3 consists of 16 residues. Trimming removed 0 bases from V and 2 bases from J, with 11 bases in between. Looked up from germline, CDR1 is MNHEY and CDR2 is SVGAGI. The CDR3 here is CASSYSIAQAGNTIYF. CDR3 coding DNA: TGTGCCAGCAGTTACTCGATCGCACAGGCTGGAAACACCATATATTTT.

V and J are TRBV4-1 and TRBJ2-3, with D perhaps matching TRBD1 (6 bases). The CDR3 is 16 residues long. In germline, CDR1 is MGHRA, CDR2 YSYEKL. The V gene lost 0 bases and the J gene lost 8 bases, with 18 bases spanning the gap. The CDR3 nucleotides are TGCGCCAGCAGCCAAGAACCAGGGCAGGGGAACATTACGCAGTATTTT. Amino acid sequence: CASSQEPGQGNITQYF.

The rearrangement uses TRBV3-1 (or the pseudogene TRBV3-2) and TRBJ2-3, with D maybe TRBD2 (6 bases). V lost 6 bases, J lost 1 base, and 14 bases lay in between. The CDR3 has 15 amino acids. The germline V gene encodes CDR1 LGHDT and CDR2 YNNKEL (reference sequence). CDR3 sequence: CASRGRGEGTDTQYF. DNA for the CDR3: TGTGCCAGCAGGGGGCGCGGGGAGGGCACAGATACGCAGTATTTT.

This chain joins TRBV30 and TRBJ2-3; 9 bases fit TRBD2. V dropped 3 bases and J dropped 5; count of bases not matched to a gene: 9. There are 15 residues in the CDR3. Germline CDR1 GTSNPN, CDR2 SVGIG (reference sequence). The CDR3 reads CAWRTSGGRGDTQYF. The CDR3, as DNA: TGTGCCTGGAGAACGAGCGGGGGGCGGGGAGATACGCAGTATTTT.

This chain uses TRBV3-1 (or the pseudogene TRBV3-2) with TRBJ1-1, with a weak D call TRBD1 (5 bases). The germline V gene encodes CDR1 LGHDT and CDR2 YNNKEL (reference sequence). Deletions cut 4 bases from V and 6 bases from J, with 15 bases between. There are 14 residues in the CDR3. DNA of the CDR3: TGTGCCAGCAGCCGCTGGGACCAGGAGGCTGAAGCTTTCTTT. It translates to CASSRWDQEAEAFF.

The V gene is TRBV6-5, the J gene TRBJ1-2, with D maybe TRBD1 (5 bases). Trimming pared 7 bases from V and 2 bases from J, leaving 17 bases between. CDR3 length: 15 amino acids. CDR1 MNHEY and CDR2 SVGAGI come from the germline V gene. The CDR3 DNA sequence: TGTGCCAGCACCGGGACCCTCAGCTTCAACTATGGCTACACCTTC. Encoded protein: CASTGTLSFNYGYTF.

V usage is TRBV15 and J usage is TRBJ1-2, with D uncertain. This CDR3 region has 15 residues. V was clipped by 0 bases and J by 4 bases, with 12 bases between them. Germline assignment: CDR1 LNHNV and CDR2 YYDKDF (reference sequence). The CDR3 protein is CATSRDLAGPYGYTF. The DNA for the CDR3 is TGTGCCACCAGCAGAGATCTAGCCGGCCCCTATGGCTACACCTTC.

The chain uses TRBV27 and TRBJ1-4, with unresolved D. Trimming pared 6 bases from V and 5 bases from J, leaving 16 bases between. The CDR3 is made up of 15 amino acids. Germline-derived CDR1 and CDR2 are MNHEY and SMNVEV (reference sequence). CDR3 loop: CASRPRPGSNEKLFF. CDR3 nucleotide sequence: TGTGCCAGCAGGCCCCGGCCGGGGTCAAATGAAAAACTGTTTTTT.

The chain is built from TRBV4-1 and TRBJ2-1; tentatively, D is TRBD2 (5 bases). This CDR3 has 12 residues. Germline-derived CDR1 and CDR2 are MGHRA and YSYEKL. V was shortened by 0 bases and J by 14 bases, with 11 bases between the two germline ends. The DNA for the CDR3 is TGCGCCAGCAGCCAAGAAAGGAGGCAGAAGTTCTTC. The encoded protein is CASSQERRQKFF.

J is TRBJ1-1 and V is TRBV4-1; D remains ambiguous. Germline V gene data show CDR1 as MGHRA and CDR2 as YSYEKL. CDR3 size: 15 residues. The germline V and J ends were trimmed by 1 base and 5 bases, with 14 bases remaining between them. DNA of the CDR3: TGCGCCAGCAGCCAAGCCTTTCGAGGGCGGACTGAAGCTTTCTTT. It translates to CASSQAFRGRTEAFF.

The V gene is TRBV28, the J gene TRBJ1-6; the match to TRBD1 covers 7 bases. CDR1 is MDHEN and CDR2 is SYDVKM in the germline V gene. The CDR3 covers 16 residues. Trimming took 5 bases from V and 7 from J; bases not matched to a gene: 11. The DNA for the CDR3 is TGTGCCAGCAGTCTGGACAGGTTGAGAACAAATTCACCCCTCCACTTT. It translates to CASSLDRLRTNSPLHF.

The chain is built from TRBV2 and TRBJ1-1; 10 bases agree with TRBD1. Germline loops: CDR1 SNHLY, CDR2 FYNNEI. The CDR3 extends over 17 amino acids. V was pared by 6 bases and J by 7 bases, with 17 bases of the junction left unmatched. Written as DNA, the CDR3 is TGTGCCAGCAGCGTAAGGACAGGGGGAGATGGGGACATTGAAGCTTTCTTT. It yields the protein CASSVRTGGDGDIEAFF.

This CDR3 reads CASSLNGGSGELFF. The CDR3 region has the DNA TGTGCCAGCAGCTTAAATGGCGGGTCCGGGGAGCTGTTTTTT. The rearrangement uses TRBV7-2 and TRBJ2-2; possible D gene TRBD2, 5 bases. CDR1 SGHTA and CDR2 FQGNSA come from the germline V gene. This CDR3 region has 14 residues. Trimming removed 2 bases from V and 6 bases from J, with 10 bases in between.

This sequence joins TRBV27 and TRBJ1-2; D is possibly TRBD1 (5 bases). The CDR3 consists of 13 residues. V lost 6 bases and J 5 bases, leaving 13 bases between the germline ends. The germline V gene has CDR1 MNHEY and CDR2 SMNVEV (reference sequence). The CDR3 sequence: CASSPFGGYGYTF. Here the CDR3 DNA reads TGTGCCAGCAGCCCCTTCGGGGGATATGGCTACACCTTC.

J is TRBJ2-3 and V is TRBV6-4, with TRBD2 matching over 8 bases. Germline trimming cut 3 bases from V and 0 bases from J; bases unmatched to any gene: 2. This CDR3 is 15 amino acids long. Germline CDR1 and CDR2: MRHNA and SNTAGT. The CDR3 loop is CASSEVAGSTDTQYF. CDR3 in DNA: TGTGCCAGCAGTGAGGTAGCGGGGAGCACAGATACGCAGTATTTT.